This passage covers 2 T cell receptor beta chains from one sample sequenced in a study of T cells in Graves' hyperthyroidism and ophthalmopathy. Using RNA transcripts as the source, TCR beta CDR3 regions were amplified. First-round RT-PCR with HTBI primers amplified the TCR CDR3 region. TCRdb fed the multiplex PCR reads into MiXCR, producing one record per CDR3 protein. The repertoire includes about 350,000 distinct CDR3 sequences, roughly 14% of them detected once, and 20% to 25% sits in the top ten. The sample consisted of blood. The source of these receptors is a woman aged 25 to 39 with Graves' hyperthyroidism.

This clonotype was detected a few times. The V gene is TRBV18, the J gene TRBJ2-7; the match to TRBD1 covers 7 bases. Germline-derived CDR1 and CDR2 are KGHSH and LQKENI. The V segment lost 5 bases and the J segment 5 bases; nucleotides outside the gene matches: 6. The CDR3 is 13 amino acids. The CDR3 DNA reads as TGTGCCAGCTCATTACAGGGGCCCGACGAGCAGTACTTC. It yields the protein CASSLQGPDEQYF.

This clonotype was seen a few times. This chain joins TRBV9 and TRBJ2-7; TRBD2 matches at 12 bases. CDR1 is SGDLS, CDR2 YYNGEE, per germline. Trimming removed 2 bases from V and 5 bases from J; junction bases left unmatched: 2. This CDR3 is built from 14 residues. DNA of the CDR3: TGTGCCAGCAGCGTGACTAGCGGGAGCGACGAGCAGTACTTC. It is translated as CASSVTSGSDEQYF.